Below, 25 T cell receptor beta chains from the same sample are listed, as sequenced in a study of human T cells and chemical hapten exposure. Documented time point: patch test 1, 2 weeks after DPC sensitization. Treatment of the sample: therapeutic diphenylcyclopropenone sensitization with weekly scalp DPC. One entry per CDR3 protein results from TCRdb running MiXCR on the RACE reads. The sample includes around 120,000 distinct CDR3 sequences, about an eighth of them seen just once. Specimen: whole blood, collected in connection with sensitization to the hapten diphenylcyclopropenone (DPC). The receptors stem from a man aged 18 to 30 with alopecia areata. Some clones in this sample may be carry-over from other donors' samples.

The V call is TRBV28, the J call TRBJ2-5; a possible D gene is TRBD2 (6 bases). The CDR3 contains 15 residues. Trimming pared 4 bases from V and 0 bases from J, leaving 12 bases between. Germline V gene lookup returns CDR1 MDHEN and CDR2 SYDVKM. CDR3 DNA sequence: TGTGCCAGCAGTTCCGCGGGGACGTACCAAGAGACCCAGTACTTC. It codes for CASSSAGTYQETQYF.

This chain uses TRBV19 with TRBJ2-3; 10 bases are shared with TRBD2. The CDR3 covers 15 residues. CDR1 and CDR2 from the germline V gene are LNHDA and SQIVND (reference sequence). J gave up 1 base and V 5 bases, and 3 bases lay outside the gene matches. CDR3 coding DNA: TGTGCCAGTAGTCAGCTAGCGGGGGGCACAGATACGCAGTATTTT. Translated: CASSQLAGGTDTQYF.

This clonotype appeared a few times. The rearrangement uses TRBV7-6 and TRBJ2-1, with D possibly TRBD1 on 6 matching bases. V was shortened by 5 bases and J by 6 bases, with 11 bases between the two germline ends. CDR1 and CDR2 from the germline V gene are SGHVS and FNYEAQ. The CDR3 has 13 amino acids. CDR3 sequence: CASSDGTSNEQFF. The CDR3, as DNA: TGTGCCAGCAGCGACGGGACAAGCAATGAGCAGTTCTTC.

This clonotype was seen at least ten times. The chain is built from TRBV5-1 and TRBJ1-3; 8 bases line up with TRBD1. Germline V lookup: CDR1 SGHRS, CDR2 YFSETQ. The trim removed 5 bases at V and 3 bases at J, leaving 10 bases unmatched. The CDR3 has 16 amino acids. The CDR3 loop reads CASSSSGTGNGNTIYF. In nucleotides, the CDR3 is TGCGCCAGCAGTTCCTCCGGGACAGGCAATGGAAACACCATATATTTT.

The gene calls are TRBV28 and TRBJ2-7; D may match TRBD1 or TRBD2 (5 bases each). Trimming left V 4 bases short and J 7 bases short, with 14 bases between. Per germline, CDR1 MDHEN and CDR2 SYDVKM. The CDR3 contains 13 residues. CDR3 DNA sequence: TGTGCCAGCAGTTCGGGACCCTTTTGGGAGCAGTACTTC. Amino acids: CASSSGPFWEQYF.

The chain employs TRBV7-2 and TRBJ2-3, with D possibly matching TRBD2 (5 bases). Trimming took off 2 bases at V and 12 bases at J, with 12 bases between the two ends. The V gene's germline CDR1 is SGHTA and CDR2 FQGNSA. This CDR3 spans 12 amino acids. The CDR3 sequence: CASSLTEGPQYF. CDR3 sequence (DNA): TGTGCCAGCAGCTTAACCGAGGGCCCCCAGTATTTT. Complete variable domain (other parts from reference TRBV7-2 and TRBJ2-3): GAGVSQSPSNKVTEKGKDVELRCDPISGHTALYWYRQSLGQGLEFLIYFQGNSAPDKSGLPSDRFSAERTGGSVSTLTIQRTQQEDSAVYLCASSLTEGPQYFGPGTRLTVL.

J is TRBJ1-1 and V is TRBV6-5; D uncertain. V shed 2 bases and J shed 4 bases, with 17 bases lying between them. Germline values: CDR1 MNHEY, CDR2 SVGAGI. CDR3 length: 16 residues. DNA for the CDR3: TGTGCCAGCAGTTACGGCGCGATCCGATTCCGCACTGAAGCTTTCTTT. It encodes CASSYGAIRFRTEAFF.

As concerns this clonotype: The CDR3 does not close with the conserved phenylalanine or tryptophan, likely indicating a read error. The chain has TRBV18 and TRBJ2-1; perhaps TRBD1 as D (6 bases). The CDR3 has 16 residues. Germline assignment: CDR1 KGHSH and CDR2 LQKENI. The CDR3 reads CASSPRQGSSYNEQFL. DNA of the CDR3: TGTGCCAGCTCGCCACGGCAGGGGAGCTCCTACAATGAGCAGTTCCTC.

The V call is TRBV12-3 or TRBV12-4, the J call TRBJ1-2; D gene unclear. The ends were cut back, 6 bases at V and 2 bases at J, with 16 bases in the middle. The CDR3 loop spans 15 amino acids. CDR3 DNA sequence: TGTGCCAGCAGCCCCACCCCGGGGTCCAACTATGGCTACACCTTC. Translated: CASSPTPGSNYGYTF.

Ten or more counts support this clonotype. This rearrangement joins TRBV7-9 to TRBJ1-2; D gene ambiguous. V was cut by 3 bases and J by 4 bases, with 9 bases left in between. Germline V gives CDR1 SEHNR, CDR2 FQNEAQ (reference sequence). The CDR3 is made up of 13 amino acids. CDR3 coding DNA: TGTGCCAGCAGCTTTGCAGGCTCCTATGGCTACACCTTC. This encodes CASSFAGSYGYTF.

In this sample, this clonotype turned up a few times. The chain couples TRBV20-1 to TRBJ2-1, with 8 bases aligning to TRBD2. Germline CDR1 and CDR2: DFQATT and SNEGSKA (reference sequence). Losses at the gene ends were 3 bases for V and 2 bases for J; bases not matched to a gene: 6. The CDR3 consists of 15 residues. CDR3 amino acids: CSARAKAGAYNEQFF. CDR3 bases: TGCAGTGCTAGGGCAAAAGCGGGGGCCTACAATGAGCAGTTCTTC.

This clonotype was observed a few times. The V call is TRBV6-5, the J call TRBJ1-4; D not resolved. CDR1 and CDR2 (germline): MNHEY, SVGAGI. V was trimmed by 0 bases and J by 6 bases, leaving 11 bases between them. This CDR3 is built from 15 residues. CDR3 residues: CASSYSIRTDEKLFF. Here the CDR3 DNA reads TGTGCCAGCAGTTACTCGATACGGACGGATGAAAAACTGTTTTTT.

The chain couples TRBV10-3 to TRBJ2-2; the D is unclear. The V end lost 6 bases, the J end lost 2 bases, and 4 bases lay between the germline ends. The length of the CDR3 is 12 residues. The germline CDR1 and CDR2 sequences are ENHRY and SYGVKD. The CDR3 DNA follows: TGTGCCATCAGGGACAACACCGGGGAGCTGTTTTTT. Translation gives CAIRDNTGELFF.

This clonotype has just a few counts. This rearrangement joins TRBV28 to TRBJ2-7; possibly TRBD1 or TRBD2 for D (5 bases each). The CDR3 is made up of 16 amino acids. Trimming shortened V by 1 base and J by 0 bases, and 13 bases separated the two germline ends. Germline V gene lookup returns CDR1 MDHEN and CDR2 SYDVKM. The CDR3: CASSLSGTESSYEQYF. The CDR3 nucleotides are TGTGCCAGCAGTTTATCCGGGACCGAGAGCTCCTACGAGCAGTACTTC.

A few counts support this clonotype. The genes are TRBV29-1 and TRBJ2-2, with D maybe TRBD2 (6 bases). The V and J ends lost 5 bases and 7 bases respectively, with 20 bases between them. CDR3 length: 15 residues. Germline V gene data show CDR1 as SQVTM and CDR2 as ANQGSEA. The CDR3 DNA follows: TGCAGCGTTAGTGGATTGGGACTTCCTTTCGGGGAGCTGTTTTTT. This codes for CSVSGLGLPFGELFF.

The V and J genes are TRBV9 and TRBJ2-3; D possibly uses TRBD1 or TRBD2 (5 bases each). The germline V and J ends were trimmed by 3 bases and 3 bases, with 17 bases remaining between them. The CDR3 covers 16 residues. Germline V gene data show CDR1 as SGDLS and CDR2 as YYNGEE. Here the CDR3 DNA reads TGTGCCAGCAGCGCCCGACCTGGGGGTCTGACAGATACGCAGTATTTT. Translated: CASSARPGGLTDTQYF.

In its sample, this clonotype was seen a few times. The CDR3 DNA is TGTGCCAGCAGCTTAAAAGGTTTAGGGTTTGCCGAAAAACTGTTTTTT. It encodes CASSLKGLGFAEKLFF. The chain uses TRBV7-9 and TRBJ1-4; no clear D gene. Deletions cut 2 bases from V and 8 bases from J, with 18 bases between. The germline gives CDR1 SEHNR, CDR2 FQNEAQ (reference sequence). The CDR3 is 16 amino acids.

As DNA, the CDR3 is TGTGCCAGCCCTGGGGACAGAAACACCGGGGAGCTGTTTTTT. Amino acid sequence: CASPGDRNTGELFF. This rearrangement joins TRBV12-3 or TRBV12-4 to TRBJ2-2, with 7 bases aligning to TRBD1. The CDR3 spans 14 residues. The junction had 5 bases not matched to a gene; V was cut back by 8 bases and J by 2 bases.

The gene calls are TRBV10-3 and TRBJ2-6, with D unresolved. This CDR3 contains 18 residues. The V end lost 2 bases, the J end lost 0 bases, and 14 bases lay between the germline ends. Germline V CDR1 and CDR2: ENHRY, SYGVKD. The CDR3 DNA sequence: TGTGCCATCAGTGAGGGCACCATCCCTTACTCTGGGGCCAACGTCCTGACTTTC. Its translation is CAISEGTIPYSGANVLTF.

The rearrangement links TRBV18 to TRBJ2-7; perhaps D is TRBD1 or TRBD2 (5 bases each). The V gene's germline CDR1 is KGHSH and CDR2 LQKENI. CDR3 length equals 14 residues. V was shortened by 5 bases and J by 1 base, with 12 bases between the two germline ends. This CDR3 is CASSEGTKSYEQYF. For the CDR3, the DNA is TGTGCCAGCTCAGAGGGGACGAAATCCTACGAGCAGTACTTC.

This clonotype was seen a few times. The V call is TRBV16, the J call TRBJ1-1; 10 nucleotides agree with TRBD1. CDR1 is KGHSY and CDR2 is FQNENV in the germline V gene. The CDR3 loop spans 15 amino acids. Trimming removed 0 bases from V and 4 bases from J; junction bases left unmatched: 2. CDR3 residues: CASSQSTGGFTEAFF. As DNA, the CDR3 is TGTGCCAGCAGCCAATCGACAGGGGGCTTCACTGAAGCTTTCTTT. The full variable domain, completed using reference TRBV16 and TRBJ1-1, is GEEVAQTPKHLVRGEGQKAKLYCAPIKGHSYVFWYQQVLKNEFKFLISFQNENVFDETGMPKERFSAKCLPNSPCSLEIQATKLEDSAVYFCASSQSTGGFTEAFFGQGTRLTVV.

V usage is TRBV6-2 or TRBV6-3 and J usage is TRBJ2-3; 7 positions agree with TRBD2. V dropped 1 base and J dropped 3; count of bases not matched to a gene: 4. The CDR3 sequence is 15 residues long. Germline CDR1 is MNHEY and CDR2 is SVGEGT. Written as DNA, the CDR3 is TGTGCCAGCAGTTACTGGGAGGGGCGGACAGATACGCAGTATTTT. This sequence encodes CASSYWEGRTDTQYF.

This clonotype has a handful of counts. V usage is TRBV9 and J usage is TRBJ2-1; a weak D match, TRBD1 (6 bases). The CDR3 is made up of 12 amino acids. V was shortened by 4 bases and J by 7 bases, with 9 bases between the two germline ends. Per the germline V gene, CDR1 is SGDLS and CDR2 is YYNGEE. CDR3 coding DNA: TGTGCCAGCAGCCCAGGGGTGAATGAGCAGTTCTTC. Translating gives CASSPGVNEQFF.

The CDR3 spells CASSWGTYGYTF. The CDR3, as DNA: TGTGCCAGCAGCTGGGGAACCTATGGCTACACCTTC. The chain couples TRBV7-9 to TRBJ1-2; no clear D. Trimming removed 4 bases at V and 4 bases at J, with 7 bases between. In germline, CDR1 is SEHNR, CDR2 FQNEAQ (reference sequence). The CDR3 loop spans 12 amino acids.

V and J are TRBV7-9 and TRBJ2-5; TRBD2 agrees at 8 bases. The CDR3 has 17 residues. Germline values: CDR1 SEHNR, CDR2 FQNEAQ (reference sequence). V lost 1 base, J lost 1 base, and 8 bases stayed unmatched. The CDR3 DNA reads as TGTGCCAGCAGCTTAGGGATAGCGGGGAGGGTCCAAGAGACCCAGTACTTC. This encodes CASSLGIAGRVQETQYF.